Here is one T cell receptor beta chain with its context. The data derive from a study of tissue T cells after allogeneic stem cell transplantation. The data were produced by immunoSEQ multiplex PCR, yet TCRdb's version contains in-frame clones alone and is incomplete. The sample lists around 9,100 clones, around 50% occurring once. CDR1 and CDR2 from the germline V gene are SNHLY and FYNNEI. V lost 4 bases, J lost 4 bases, and 3 bases stayed unmatched. The CDR3 length is 15 residues. V and J are TRBV2 and TRBJ2-7; 14 nucleotides align to TRBD2. Sample: tissue from the jejunum, taken at autopsy. This sequence was found in a female donor over 55 with lung cancer. The CDR3 bases are TGTGCCAGCAGTGCTGGGACTAGCGGGAGTTACGAGCAGTACTTC. Its translation: CASSAGTSGSYEQYF.